Presented here are 4 T cell receptor beta chains from one specimen sequenced in a study of vaccination and CD4 T cells after COVID-19 (dated by TCRdb to the early 2020s). The library was produced with PCR. Sequencer: Illumina iSeq 100. TCR sequencing of DNA from cultured CD4+ T cells used the Oncomine TCR Beta short-read assay at the Johns Hopkins FTIC core. The raw public data were reprocessed by TCRdb itself: fastp quality trimming at Q25, MiXCR clonotype calling, in-frame beta chains only. Every entry covers one CDR3 protein and lists the most common genes and DNA from its rows. The sample contains over 11,000 distinct CDR3 sequences, around a fifth of them found a single time. 13% to 15% of the sample comes from the top ten. Their specific antigens are unknown. Reading the label with the study, this specimen's treatment or condition is: roughly 10-day PBMC culture with coronavirus spike peptide pools or control peptides (ViraFEST assay).

Sequences were obtained from cultured CD4+ T cells from blood. The receptors originated from a human donor with COVID-19.

The rearrangement links TRBV5-1 to TRBJ1-3; 8 bases are shared with TRBD1. The V segment lost 2 bases and the J segment 7 bases; nucleotides outside the gene matches: 2. Germline V lookup: CDR1 SGHRS, CDR2 YFSETQ. There are 13 residues in the CDR3. The CDR3 protein is CASSFQGANTIYF. The CDR3 DNA reads TGCGCCAGCAGCTTCCAGGGGGCGAACACCATATATTTT.

V is TRBV18 and J is TRBJ1-1; D is undetermined. V shed 3 bases and J shed 3 bases, with 8 bases lying between them. This CDR3 spans 13 amino acids. From germline, CDR1 is KGHSH and CDR2 LQKENI. In DNA form, the CDR3 reads TGTGCCAGCTCACCCAATCCGGACACTGAAGCTTTCTTT. It specifies CASSPNPDTEAFF.

This clonotype showed up just a few times. In nucleotides, the CDR3 is TGCGCCAGCAGCCTGGGGGACATCCTCTCACCCCTCCACTTT. Residues: CASSLGDILSPLHF. This chain connects TRBV5-1 to TRBJ1-6; D is possibly TRBD1 (6 bases). Germline CDR1 reads SGHRS; CDR2 reads YFSETQ. CDR3 length equals 14 residues. The V end lost 4 bases, the J end lost 10 bases, and 15 bases lay between the germline ends. Based on the CDR3 plus reference TRBV5-1 and TRBJ1-6, the full variable domain is KAGVTQTPRYLIKTRGQQVTLSCSPISGHRSVSWYQQTPGQGLQFLFEYFSETQRNKGNFPGRFSGRQFSNSRSEMNVSTLELGDSALYLCASSLGDILSPLHFGNGTRLTVT.

The chain couples TRBV7-8 to TRBJ1-4; D possibly corresponds to TRBD1 (6 bases). The CDR3 consists of 14 residues. Germline V gene sequence: CDR1 SGHVS, CDR2 FQNEAQ. V was trimmed by 4 bases and J by 7 bases, leaving 13 bases between them. CDR3 protein: CASSSGQIGEKLFF. The CDR3, as DNA: TGTGCCAGCAGCTCCGGACAGATCGGTGAAAAACTGTTTTTT.